This TCR beta chain appears in the sequencing data of a study of cytomegalovirus exposure and HLA in healthy donors. Study-level points and caveats: Some public TCRs appeared in many individuals, while most sequences were rare. Common viral pathogens were later found to be apparently linked to several of the most significant clusters. Per published accounts, TCR beta sequences correctly predicted the HLA-A and HLA-B alleles of most subjects.

In the PCR, 60 Vbeta and 13 Jbeta primers were used. Here immunoSEQ multiplex PCR was the method, and the copy in TCRdb shows in-frame clones only, minus some. Among under 250,000 clones listed, around three quarters were seen once. Deletions cut 5 bases from V and 6 bases from J, with 17 bases between. The CDR3 sequence is 15 residues long. Germline assignment: CDR1 SGHNT and CDR2 YENEEA. With respect to this clone: Antigen unknown.

This clonotype originated in a woman in her twenties or thirties in good health and CMV-seropositive. The gene calls are TRBV11-3 and TRBJ2-1, with D perhaps TRBD2 (6 bases). Sequenced input: PBMCs. CDR3 amino acids: CASSPGTYPGNEQFF. Here the CDR3 DNA reads TGTGCCAGCAGCCCGGGGACTTACCCCGGCAATGAGCAGTTCTTC.